The 15 T cell receptor beta chains listed next were all sequenced from one sample in a study of early T cells in non-severe SARS-CoV-2 infection. TCRdb re-analysed the 5' RACE reads in MiXCR, keeping a single row per CDR3 protein. The sample includes about 39,000 distinct CDR3 sequences, 5.5% seen only once; the top ten take roughly 4%. The input for sequencing was whole blood, taken at baseline. These receptors were obtained from an adult who was a healthcare worker with PCR-confirmed SARS-CoV-2 infection or an uninfected control (not recorded which).

This clonotype was observed many times. The chain carries TRBV7-2 and TRBJ2-3; 9 bases map to TRBD1. CDR1 and CDR2 from the germline V gene are SGHTA and FQGNSA. J was trimmed by 5 bases and V by 4 bases; bases with no gene match: 10. The CDR3 runs 16 residues. This CDR3 is CASSSRQGGLVDTQYF. Written as DNA, the CDR3 is TGTGCCAGCAGCTCCCGACAGGGGGGCTTGGTAGATACGCAGTATTTT.

This clonotype came up many times. The chain recombines TRBV6-6 with TRBJ1-1; weak D call: TRBD1 (5 bases). The CDR3 has 14 amino acids. Trimming took off 8 bases at V and 0 bases at J, with 13 bases between the two ends. Germline V gene data show CDR1 as MNHNY and CDR2 as SVGAGI (reference sequence). CDR3 residues: CASRMAGMNTEAFF. Written as DNA, the CDR3 is TGTGCCAGCCGAATGGCAGGGATGAACACTGAAGCTTTCTTT.

In this sample, this clonotype turned up many times. The rearrangement uses TRBV6-2 or TRBV6-3 and TRBJ2-2; D not certain. Germline V gene lookup returns CDR1 MNHEY and CDR2 SVGEGT. The CDR3 length is 12 residues. V lost 6 bases and J 6 bases, leaving 8 bases between the germline ends. The CDR3 region is CASSHGPGELFF. CDR3 DNA: TGTGCCAGCAGCCACGGGCCCGGGGAGCTGTTTTTT.

This clonotype was counted at least ten times. The gene calls are TRBV7-2 and TRBJ1-5; the match to TRBD1 covers 8 bases. J lost 6 bases, V lost 5 bases, and 15 bases had no gene match. The CDR3 covers 17 residues. Germline V gene data show CDR1 as SGHTA and CDR2 as FQGNSA. The CDR3 protein is CASSVGGARGRSQPQHF. The CDR3 region has the DNA TGTGCCAGCAGCGTCGGAGGTGCCAGGGGGCGGTCTCAGCCCCAGCATTTT. The whole variable domain, filled in from reference TRBV7-2 and TRBJ1-5, reads GAGVSQSPSNKVTEKGKDVELRCDPISGHTALYWYRQSLGQGLEFLIYFQGNSAPDKSGLPSDRFSAERTGGSVSTLTIQRTQQEDSAVYLCASSVGGARGRSQPQHFGDGTRLSIL.

This clonotype was observed at least ten times. This chain links TRBV6-2 or TRBV6-3 with TRBJ2-5; D gene unclear. Per the germline V gene, CDR1 is MNHEY and CDR2 is SVGEGT. V lost 0 bases and J lost 5, with 13 bases in between. The CDR3 loop spans 15 amino acids. In DNA form, the CDR3 reads TGTGCCAGCAGTTACTCGAATTCGGTTCGGGAGACCCAGTACTTC. It specifies CASSYSNSVRETQYF.

This clonotype showed up many times. The V gene is TRBV7-2, the J gene TRBJ2-1, with TRBD2 matching over 10 bases. Per germline, CDR1 SGHTA and CDR2 FQGNSA. The V gene end was trimmed by 3 bases and the J gene end by 2 bases; junction bases not matched to a gene: 1. The CDR3 loop spans 15 amino acids. CDR3 nucleotides: TGTGCCAGCAGCTTTAGCGGGGGGCCCTACAATGAGCAGTTCTTC. It is translated as CASSFSGGPYNEQFF. The full variable domain, in which reference TRBV7-2 and TRBJ2-1 provide the parts outside the CDR3, is GAGVSQSPSNKVTEKGKDVELRCDPISGHTALYWYRQSLGQGLEFLIYFQGNSAPDKSGLPSDRFSAERTGGSVSTLTIQRTQQEDSAVYLCASSFSGGPYNEQFFGPGTRLTVL.

This clonotype came up many times. The J gene is TRBJ1-2, the V gene TRBV6-6; D possibly corresponds to TRBD1 (5 bases). The CDR3 is 16 amino acids. Trimming stripped 5 bases from V and 5 bases from J, with 21 bases between. CDR1 and CDR2 (germline): MNHNY, SVGAGI (reference sequence). CDR3 region: CASSPGPVGGSYGYTF. The CDR3 region has the DNA TGTGCCAGCAGTCCCGGTCCGGTGGGGGGGAGTTATGGCTACACCTTC.

This clonotype was observed a handful of times. The rearrangement links TRBV11-2 to TRBJ2-1; D remains unclear. Trimming pared 1 base from V and 6 bases from J, leaving 13 bases between. Germline V lookup: CDR1 SGHAT, CDR2 FQNNGV. The CDR3 length is 15 residues. CDR3 DNA: TGTGCCAGCAGCTTAGCTCGAGCGAGTGGCAATGAGCAGTTCTTC. Its translation: CASSLARASGNEQFF.

This clonotype has ten or more counts. The V gene is TRBV19, the J gene TRBJ2-7; TRBD1 or TRBD2 may be the D gene (5 bases each). Germline-derived CDR1 and CDR2 are LNHDA and SQIVND (reference sequence). This CDR3 is built from 15 residues. The V end lost 6 bases, the J end lost 0 bases, and 15 bases lay between the germline ends. CDR3 loop: CASRPRGESSYEQYF. The CDR3 nucleotides read TGTGCCAGTAGACCCCGGGGCGAGAGCTCCTACGAGCAGTACTTC.

This clonotype showed up just a few times. One junction end disagrees with the germline gene, perhaps due to a read error. This chain links TRBV6-2 or TRBV6-3 with TRBJ2-7; TRBD1 matches 7 bases. This CDR3 comprises 13 residues. Germline V lookup: CDR1 MNHEY, CDR2 SVGEGT. This CDR3 is CASSSPPGQPYHF. The DNA for the CDR3 is TGTGCCAGCAGTTCCCCCCCGGGACAGCCTTACCACTTC.

This clonotype was counted between two and nine times. CDR3 amino acids: CASSSDRVGSPLHF. The DNA of the CDR3 is TGTGCCAGCAGCTCAGACAGGGTCGGGTCACCCCTCCACTTT. The chain combines TRBV7-3 with TRBJ1-6, with 7 bases matching TRBD1. With V trimmed by 4 bases and J by 10 bases, 7 bases remained unmatched. CDR3 length: 14 amino acids. Germline lookup yields CDR1 SGHTA and CDR2 FQGTGA.

The chain has TRBV7-9 and TRBJ2-3; 11 bases map to TRBD2. The CDR3 extends over 16 amino acids. Germline trimming cut 4 bases from V and 3 bases from J; bases unmatched to any gene: 6. Germline V gene lookup returns CDR1 SEHNR and CDR2 FQNEAQ (reference sequence). The CDR3 protein is CASSSRLAGLTDTQYF. CDR3 DNA: TGTGCCAGCAGCTCTAGACTAGCGGGATTGACAGATACGCAGTATTTT. The entire variable domain, with the rest obtained from reference TRBV7-9 and TRBJ2-3, is as follows: DTGVSQNPRHKITKRGQNVTFRCDPISEHNRLYWYRQTLGQGPEFLTYFQNEAQLEKSRLLSDRFSAERPKGSFSTLEIQRTEQGDSAMYLCASSSRLAGLTDTQYFGPGTRLTVL.

This clonotype was counted at least ten times. CDR3 loop: CASSLNLDTEAFF. The CDR3 bases are TGTGCCAGCAGCTTAAATCTGGACACTGAAGCTTTCTTT. The V and J genes are TRBV11-3 and TRBJ1-1; D is unresolved. The V gene's germline CDR1 is SGHNT and CDR2 YENEEA. V was clipped by 2 bases and J by 3 bases, with 7 bases between them. CDR3 length: 13 amino acids.

This clonotype was recorded many times. The chain combines TRBV19 with TRBJ1-5, with D possibly TRBD1 on 6 matching bases. There are 14 residues in the CDR3. CDR1 LNHDA and CDR2 SQIVND come from the germline V gene (reference sequence). V lost 3 bases, J lost 6 bases, and 12 bases lay in between. CDR3 residues: CASSMGALGQPQHF. The CDR3 region has the DNA TGTGCCAGTAGTATGGGGGCCCTGGGTCAGCCCCAGCATTTT.

This clonotype has ten or more counts. This rearrangement joins TRBV20-1 to TRBJ1-5; the D gene is possibly TRBD1 (5 bases). The V gene's germline CDR1 is DFQATT and CDR2 SNEGSKA (reference sequence). V gave up 4 bases and J gave up 2 bases, with 6 bases separating them. The CDR3 totals 12 residues. The CDR3 coding sequence is TGCAGTGCTACCAGGGGCAATCAGCCCCAGCATTTT. Translated: CSATRGNQPQHF.